What follows is one TCR beta chain and its context. The antigen is not known. This sample was included in a study of molecular identifiers for immune sequencing clone quantification. Points from the study as a whole: Among more than 850,000 naive cells, spiked Jurkat TCR RNA from a single cell was reportedly detectable.

This CDR3 has 17 amino acids. CDR1 and CDR2 (germline): SGHTA, FQGNSA. Germline trimming cut 5 bases from V and 6 bases from J; bases unmatched to any gene: 16. Both previously described methods and listed TCR primers were employed to make bulk TCR libraries. Via MiXCR, TCRdb re-called the PCR reads, giving one row per CDR3 protein. The sample consists of a few hundred thousand distinct CDR3 sequences, 24% of them appearing once. Specimen: naive CD8+ T cells from blood, with Jurkat cell RNA spiked in. Stated subset: FACS-sorted CD8+CD4-CCR7+CD45RA+ naive T cells. The chain employs TRBV7-2 and TRBJ2-3; TRBD2 aligns across 8 bases. The sequence was collected from a human donor in good health. Some libraries in this study had Jurkat cell RNA spiked in. This chain's CDR3 is CASSQRLAGGFFDTQYF. The CDR3 nucleotides are TGTGCCAGCAGCCAGAGACTGGCGGGAGGTTTTTTCGATACGCAGTATTTT.